This entry lists 11 T cell receptor beta chains sequenced from one sample in a study of blood T cell repertoires in COVID-19. Here immunoSEQ multiplex PCR was the method, and the copy in TCRdb shows in-frame clones only, minus some. The sample lists 130,000 to 150,000 clones, 84% occurring once. The material sequenced was peripheral blood. The receptors here all came from a human donor in a cohort sampled during active COVID-19.

In the case of this clone: Other DNA sequences in the sample encode the same CDR3. The rearrangement joins TRBV5-1 to TRBJ1-2; 7 nucleotides match TRBD1. Germline CDR1 and CDR2: SGHRS and YFSETQ. V gave up 0 bases and J gave up 5 bases; unmatched junction bases: 4. CDR3 length: 14 residues. CDR3 in amino acids: CASSLGQGGYGYTF. CDR3 DNA sequence: TGCGCCAGCAGCTTGGGACAGGGCGGTTATGGCTACACCTTC.

This clone was detected only once. The V call is TRBV6-2 or TRBV6-3, the J call TRBJ1-5; maybe TRBD1 (6 bases). This CDR3 is 14 amino acids long. Germline V lookup: CDR1 MNHEY, CDR2 SVGEGT. Trimming left V 2 bases short and J 4 bases short, with 9 bases between. The CDR3 DNA is TGTGCCAGCAGTTACAGGGGGACAAATCAGCCCCAGCATTTT. Protein sequence: CASSYRGTNQPQHF.

The V and J genes are TRBV11-2 and TRBJ1-6, with D maybe TRBD1 (6 bases). The ends were cut back, 4 bases at V and 2 bases at J, with 18 bases in the middle. CDR1 is SGHAT, CDR2 FQNNGV, per germline. CDR3 length equals 18 residues. CDR3 loop: CASSSSRGIGPYNSPLHF. The DNA of the CDR3 is TGTGCCAGCAGCTCCTCCAGGGGAATCGGGCCCTATAATTCACCCCTCCACTTT.

The rearrangement joins TRBV7-3 to TRBJ2-1, with no clear D. The CDR3 has 13 residues. V lost 1 base to trimming and J lost 7 bases, with 8 bases between them. Germline CDR1 and CDR2: SGHTA and FQGTGA. For the CDR3, the DNA is TGTGCCAGCAGCTTAATGGTCGGGAATGAGCAGTTCTTC. This gives the protein CASSLMVGNEQFF.

V usage is TRBV7-3 and J usage is TRBJ1-1, with a weak D call TRBD1 (6 bases). The CDR3 consists of 14 residues. Germline CDR1 reads SGHTA; CDR2 reads FQGTGA. V was cut by 5 bases and J by 4 bases, with 14 bases left in between. CDR3 in DNA: TGTGCCAGCAGCCCCACGGCAGGGGCCACTGAAGCTTTCTTT. It translates to CASSPTAGATEAFF.

The rearrangement links TRBV14 to TRBJ1-3; a possible D gene is TRBD1 (5 bases). Trimming removed 4 bases at V and 9 bases at J, with 13 bases between. Germline CDR1 is SGHDN and CDR2 is FVKESK. The CDR3 is made up of 13 amino acids. CDR3 amino acids: CASSLGPGGTIYF. The DNA for the CDR3 is TGTGCCAGCAGCCTCGGCCCCGGGGGCACCATATATTTT.

The V and J genes are TRBV5-1 and TRBJ2-1; 10 positions agree with TRBD2. The CDR3 length is 15 residues. CDR1 SGHRS and CDR2 YFSETQ come from the germline V gene. V dropped 3 bases and J dropped 10; count of bases not matched to a gene: 10. The CDR3: CASSSGTSAGREQFF. In DNA, the CDR3 is TGCGCCAGCAGCTCCGGGACTAGCGCCGGCCGCGAGCAGTTCTTC.

The chain recombines TRBV18 with TRBJ2-2; D is unclear. Trimming removed 3 bases at V and 4 bases at J, with 9 bases between. Germline CDR1 KGHSH, CDR2 LQKENI. The CDR3 contains 14 residues. In nucleotides, the CDR3 is TGTGCCAGCTCACCCCAAGGCGGCACCGGGGAGCTGTTTTTT. Its protein product is CASSPQGGTGELFF.

The V gene is TRBV11-3, the J gene TRBJ1-4; D uncertain. CDR1 is SGHNT, CDR2 YENEEA, per germline. The CDR3 extends over 15 amino acids. The V end was cut by 0 bases, the J end by 0 bases, with 5 bases between. CDR3 sequence reads: CASSLDEATNEKLFF. The CDR3 nucleotides are TGTGCCAGCAGCTTAGACGAGGCAACTAATGAAAAACTGTTTTTT.

The V call is TRBV7-8, the J call TRBJ1-3; the match to TRBD1 covers 7 bases. The CDR3 has 16 amino acids. Germline V gives CDR1 SGHVS, CDR2 FQNEAQ. The ends lost 5 bases at V and 0 bases at J; junction bases unmatched: 7. The CDR3 DNA reads TGTGCCAGCAGCCCCGGGGGACAGAACTCTGGAAACACCATATATTTT. Residues: CASSPGGQNSGNTIYF.

The chain joins TRBV6-6 to TRBJ2-7; a weak D match, TRBD1 (5 bases). Trimming shortened V by 4 bases and J by 0 bases, and 7 bases separated the two germline ends. Germline V CDR1 and CDR2: MNHNY, SVGAGI (reference sequence). This CDR3 region has 13 residues. CDR3 sequence (DNA): TGTGCCAGCAGTTGGGGCGTCTCCTACGAGCAGTACTTC. Protein sequence: CASSWGVSYEQYF.